This T cell receptor beta chain appears in the sequencing data of a study of T-cell reconstitution after alpha-beta-depleted transplantation in children. The library targeted TCRbeta and was prepared with unique molecular identifiers. TCRdb re-analysed the PCR reads in MiXCR, keeping a single row per CDR3 protein. Among more than 400,000 distinct CDR3 sequences listed, 43% were seen once. Trimming stripped 1 base from V and 0 bases from J, with 16 bases between. The CDR3 has 17 amino acids. Germline assignment: CDR1 SGHTA and CDR2 FQGNSA. This chain uses TRBV7-2 with TRBJ2-7; D is ambiguous. The specimen was PBMCs, collected before TCRalphabeta/CD19-depleted stem cell transplant. The receptor's source is a girl aged 2-10 years with aplastic anemia, due to receive a stem cell transplant. In DNA, the CDR3 is TGTGCCAGCAGCTTAGTCTTCCGCGGAAAGAGCTCCTACGAGCAGTACTTC. Amino acid sequence: CASSLVFRGKSSYEQYF.